Described below is a single T cell receptor beta chain sequence and its context. CDR3 length: 13 amino acids. V lost 2 bases, J lost 6 bases, and 11 bases lay in between. Germline V gene data show CDR1 as SGDLS and CDR2 as YYNGEE. This sample is drawn from a study of blood T cell repertoires in COVID-19. Study-level background: PBMCs, B-cell-depleted T cells, or T cells provided the cDNA or gDNA that made up the material.

The protocol was immunoSEQ multiplex PCR, while the TCRdb copy is restricted to in-frame clones and leaves out a portion. This sample yields fewer than 500,000 clones, of which approximately 88% are seen a single time; 0.95% to 1% belongs to the top ten. This receptor was obtained from a woman in her twenties or thirties with acute COVID-19. Material for sequencing was PBMCs or T cells enriched from blood (not recorded which). The V and J genes are TRBV9 and TRBJ1-2; no clear D gene. The DNA of the CDR3 is TGTGCCAGCAGCGTGGCCGGGAGGAATGGCTACACCTTC. It translates to CASSVAGRNGYTF.